These 12 T cell receptor beta chains originate from one sample sequenced in a study of OX40 agonist ivuxolimab in advanced cancers. This table comes from immunoSEQ multiplex PCR, and its TCRdb copy is limited to in-frame clones, with some not included. Of more than 85,000 clones listed, approximately 80% were seen once; the top ten hold roughly 1.5%. The starting material was CD4+ or CD8+ T cells sorted from blood, obtained in a trial of the OX40 agonist ivuxolimab. These TCRs come from an adult with an advanced solid tumor such as melanoma, head and neck, liver or kidney cancer.

The V gene is TRBV27, the J gene TRBJ2-5; 11 bases fit TRBD1. The junction had 2 bases not matched to a gene; V was cut back by 2 bases and J by 3 bases. Germline loops: CDR1 MNHEY, CDR2 SMNVEV (reference sequence). CDR3 length: 15 amino acids. Written as DNA, the CDR3 is TGTGCCAGCAGTTTAGGACAGGGGGCGAAAGAGACCCAGTACTTC. Its translation: CASSLGQGAKETQYF.

V is TRBV18 and J is TRBJ1-6; D possibly corresponds to TRBD1 (5 bases). V shed 6 bases and J shed 5 bases, with 17 bases lying between them. The CDR3 has 16 amino acids. CDR1 KGHSH and CDR2 LQKENI come from the germline V gene. This chain's CDR3 is CASSQRGLGNNSPLHF. CDR3 coding DNA: TGTGCCAGCTCCCAAAGGGGTCTGGGGAATAATTCACCCCTCCACTTT.

The rearrangement uses TRBV28 and TRBJ2-1, with a tentative D call TRBD2 (5 bases). Trimming left V 6 bases short and J 2 bases short, with 5 bases between. In germline, CDR1 is MDHEN, CDR2 SYDVKM. The length of the CDR3 is 12 residues. The DNA for the CDR3 is TGTGCCAGCAGCGGGACCTACAATGAGCAGTTCTTC. Translation gives CASSGTYNEQFF.

V gene TRBV10-3 combines with J gene TRBJ1-1; D call uncertain. Per the germline V gene, CDR1 is ENHRY and CDR2 is SYGVKD. V gave up 4 bases and J gave up 7 bases, with 7 bases separating them. The CDR3 contains 11 residues. In DNA form, the CDR3 reads TGTGCCATCAGTGCCATGAATGAAGCTTTCTTT. Amino acids: CAISAMNEAFF.

The chain is built from TRBV27 and TRBJ2-3; no clear D. This CDR3 region has 13 residues. Germline loops: CDR1 MNHEY, CDR2 SMNVEV (reference sequence). The V end was cut by 10 bases, the J end by 1 base, with 12 bases between. The DNA for the CDR3 is TGTGCCACCAAACCCTCCCGCACAGATACGCAGTATTTT. This encodes CATKPSRTDTQYF.

This rearrangement joins TRBV19 to TRBJ2-3; 7 nucleotides align to TRBD2. This CDR3 is built from 19 residues. J lost 2 bases, V lost 7 bases, and 21 bases had no gene match. CDR1 and CDR2 from the germline V gene are LNHDA and SQIVND (reference sequence). The CDR3 DNA follows: TGTGCCAGTATGCCTAGGCCGGCCACGGGGGGTATCTACACAGATACGCAGTATTTT. Its protein is CASMPRPATGGIYTDTQYF.

The J gene is TRBJ2-1, the V gene TRBV4-3, with 7 bases aligning to TRBD1. This CDR3 has 16 residues. Trimming at V came to 2 bases and at J to 0 bases, leaving 4 bases not matched to a gene. CDR1 is LGHNA and CDR2 is YSLEER in the germline V gene. The CDR3 loop reads CASSQKTGASYNEQFF. The CDR3 nucleotides read TGCGCCAGCAGCCAAAAAACAGGGGCCTCCTACAATGAGCAGTTCTTC.

The V call is TRBV6-5, the J call TRBJ2-7, with 9 bases matching TRBD1. CDR3 length: 14 amino acids. Germline CDR1 is MNHEY and CDR2 is SVGAGI. J gave up 4 bases and V 0 bases, and 1 base lay outside the gene matches. The DNA of the CDR3 is TGTGCCAGCAGTTACTCACAGGGGGCTTACGAGCAGTACTTC. Translating gives CASSYSQGAYEQYF.

This chain links TRBV6-5 with TRBJ1-1; 7 bases match TRBD1. The germline CDR1 and CDR2 sequences are MNHEY and SVGAGI. Trimming removed 5 bases from V and 4 bases from J; junction bases left unmatched: 1. This CDR3 is built from 12 residues. The CDR3 bases are TGTGCCAGCAGTGACAGGGTCACTGAAGCTTTCTTT. This sequence encodes CASSDRVTEAFF.

This clone is labeled medium-sized (0.01 to 0.1%). The chain links TRBV4-1 to TRBJ1-2; D may be TRBD1 (6 bases). The V end was cut by 3 bases, the J end by 3 bases, with 8 bases between. Per germline, CDR1 MGHRA and CDR2 YSYEKL. CDR3 size: 13 residues. CDR3 amino acids: CASSQTGYYGYTF. CDR3 sequence (DNA): TGCGCCAGCAGCCAGACAGGTTACTATGGCTACACCTTC.

The rearrangement links TRBV30 to TRBJ2-5; the D gene is possibly TRBD1 (6 bases). Germline values: CDR1 GTSNPN, CDR2 SVGIG (reference sequence). The CDR3 loop spans 14 amino acids. The V end was cut by 0 bases, the J end by 2 bases, with 10 bases between. CDR3 loop: CAWSVGHEQETQYF. The DNA for the CDR3 is TGTGCCTGGAGTGTGGGACACGAGCAAGAGACCCAGTACTTC.

The rearrangement joins TRBV28 to TRBJ1-3, with D unclear. The CDR3 sequence is 15 residues long. Germline values: CDR1 MDHEN, CDR2 SYDVKM. The V end lost 7 bases, the J end lost 0 bases, and 13 bases lay between the germline ends. The CDR3 sequence: CASNQVRTSGNTIYF. The CDR3 DNA is TGTGCCAGCAATCAAGTAAGGACCTCTGGAAACACCATATATTTT.